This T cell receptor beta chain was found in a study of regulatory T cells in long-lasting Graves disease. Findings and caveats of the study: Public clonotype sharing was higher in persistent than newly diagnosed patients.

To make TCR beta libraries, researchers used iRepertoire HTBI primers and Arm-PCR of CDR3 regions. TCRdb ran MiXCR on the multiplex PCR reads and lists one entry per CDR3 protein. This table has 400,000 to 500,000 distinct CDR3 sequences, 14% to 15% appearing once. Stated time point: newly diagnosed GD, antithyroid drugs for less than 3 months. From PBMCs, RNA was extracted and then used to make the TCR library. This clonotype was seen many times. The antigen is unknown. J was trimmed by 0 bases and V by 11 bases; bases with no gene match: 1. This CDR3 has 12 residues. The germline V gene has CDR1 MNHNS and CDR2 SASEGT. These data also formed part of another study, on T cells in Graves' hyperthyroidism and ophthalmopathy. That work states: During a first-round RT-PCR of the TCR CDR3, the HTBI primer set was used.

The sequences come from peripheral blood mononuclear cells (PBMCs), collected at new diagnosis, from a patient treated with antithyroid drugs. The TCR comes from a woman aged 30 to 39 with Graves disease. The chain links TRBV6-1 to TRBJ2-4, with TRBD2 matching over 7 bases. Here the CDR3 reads CAGGVAKNIQYF. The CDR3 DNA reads TGTGCCGGGGGGGTAGCCAAAAACATTCAGTACTTC.